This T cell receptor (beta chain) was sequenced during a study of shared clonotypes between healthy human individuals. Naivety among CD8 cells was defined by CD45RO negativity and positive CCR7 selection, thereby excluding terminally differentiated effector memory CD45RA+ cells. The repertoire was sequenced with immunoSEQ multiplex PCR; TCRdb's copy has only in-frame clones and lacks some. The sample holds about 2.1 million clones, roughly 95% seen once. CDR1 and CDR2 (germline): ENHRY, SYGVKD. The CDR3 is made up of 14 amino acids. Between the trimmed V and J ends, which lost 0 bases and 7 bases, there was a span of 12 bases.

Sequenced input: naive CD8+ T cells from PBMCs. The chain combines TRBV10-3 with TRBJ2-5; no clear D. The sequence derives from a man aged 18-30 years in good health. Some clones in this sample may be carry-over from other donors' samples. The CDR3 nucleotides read TGTGCCATCAGTGAGTCGGACGGGTTGGGGACCCAGTACTTC. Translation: CAISESDGLGTQYF.